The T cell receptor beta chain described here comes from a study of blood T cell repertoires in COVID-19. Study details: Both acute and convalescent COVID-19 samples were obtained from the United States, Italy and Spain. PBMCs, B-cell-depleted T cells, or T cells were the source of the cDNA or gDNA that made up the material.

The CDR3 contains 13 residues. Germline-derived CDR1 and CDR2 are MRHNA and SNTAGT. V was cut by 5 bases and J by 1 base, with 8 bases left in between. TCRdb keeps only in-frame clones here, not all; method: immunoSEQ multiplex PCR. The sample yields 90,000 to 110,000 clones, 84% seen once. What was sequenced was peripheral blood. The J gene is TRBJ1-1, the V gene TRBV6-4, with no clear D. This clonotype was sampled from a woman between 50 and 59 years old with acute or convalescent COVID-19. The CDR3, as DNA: TGTGCCAGCAGTCTATACCGGAACACTGAAGCTTTCTTT. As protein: CASSLYRNTEAFF.